The rows below give T cell receptor beta chains drawn from one sample of a study of T cells in tuberculosis. Sequencing was performed with immunoSEQ multiplex PCR; in TCRdb, only in-frame clones are kept and a portion is missing. The table records fewer than 55,000 clones, about 95% of them present only once. The sequenced sample was PBMCs. These receptor sequences come from a donor aged 10-30 years with latent tuberculosis or without tuberculosis infection. Both conserved end residues are part of each CDR3. A D gene is named only where the DNA matches it firmly. Where a row states a size, it is once, few, many or the class of an expanded clone; other rows omit it.

J | size | D | V | DNA | CDR3
TRBJ2-7 | - | TRBD2 | TRBV6-6 | TGTGCCAGCAGTCGTCCACTAGCGGGACCTTTCTACGAGCAGTACTTC | CASSRPLAGPFYEQYF
TRBJ1-5 | once | - | TRBV7-2 | TGTGCCAGCAGCCAAAACAGGGTTCAGCCCCAGCATTTT | CASSQNRVQPQHF
TRBJ2-5 | - | TRBD2 | TRBV18 | TGTGCCAGCTCACAAAGCGGGAGTCGGGGAGAGACCCAGTACTTC | CASSQSGSRGETQYF
TRBJ2-3 | - | - | TRBV20-1 | TGCAGTGCTGGCATAACAGATACGCAGTATTTT | CSAGITDTQYF
TRBJ2-1 | once | TRBD1 | TRBV5-1 | TGCGCCAGCAGCACACCGGGACAGGGAAAGTTCTTC | CASSTPGQGKFF
TRBJ1-3 | - | - | TRBV7-3 | TGTGCCAGCAGCTCGGGGTGGGGCTCTGGAAACACCATATATTTT | CASSSGWGSGNTIYF
TRBJ1-1 | - | - | TRBV6-5 | TGCGCCAGCAGAATAGACAGTTCAAACACTGAAGCTTTCTTT | CASRIDSSNTEAFF
TRBJ2-7 | - | TRBD2 | TRBV5-1 | TGCGCCAGCAGCTGGATAGCGGGAATGGGAGGCGAGCAGTACTTC | CASSWIAGMGGEQYF
TRBJ2-1 | - | TRBD2 | TRBV11-2 | TGTGCCAGCAGCTTAAGCCCTCGAGGCGGGAGATTAGGGGTGGGTGAGCAGTTCTTC | CASSLSPRGGRLGVGEQFF
TRBJ1-5 | - | - | TRBV10-3 | TGTGCCATCAGTGAGTACCAGAGCAATCAGCCCCAGCATTTT | CAISEYQSNQPQHF
TRBJ2-7 | - | - | TRBV11-3 | TGTGCCAGCAGCCCAGGGACAAGAGATGTAGGCGAGCAGTACTTC | CASSPGTRDVGEQYF
TRBJ1-5 | - | - | TRBV19 | TGTGCCAGTAGTATAATGAGTCGGAGCAATCAGCCCCAGCATTTT | CASSIMSRSNQPQHF
TRBJ2-2 | - | - | TRBV2 | TGTGCCAGCAGTCCAAATACCGGGGAGCTGTTTTTT | CASSPNTGELFF
TRBJ1-6 | - | TRBD1 | TRBV4-1 | TGCGCCAGCAGCCAAGGCTCGGACAGGGGGCCCACCTTT | CASSQGSDRGPTF
TRBJ2-3 | - | TRBD2 | TRBV2 | TGTGCCAGCAGTGAGGCTAGCGGGGGGCCTAGCACAGATACGCAGTATTTT | CASSEASGGPSTDTQYF
TRBJ2-2 | - | - | TRBV7-2 | TGTGCCAGCAGCGGCGGGATTTACACCGGGGAGCTGTTTTTT | CASSGGIYTGELFF
TRBJ2-7 | - | TRBD1 | TRBV10-3 | TGTGCCATCAGTGAGCCGGACAGGGGTCCCTACGAGCAGTACTTC | CAISEPDRGPYEQYF
TRBJ2-7 | - | - | TRBV11-2 | TGTGCCAGCAGCTTATCCCCCAGCGCTAGCTCCTACGAGCAGTACTTC | CASSLSPSASSYEQYF
TRBJ1-5 | - | - | TRBV7-2 | TGTGCCAGCAGCGGAGCTCGCAATCAGCCCCAGCATTTT | CASSGARNQPQHF
TRBJ2-7 | - | TRBD2 | TRBV7-9 | TGTGCCAGCAGCCTATCGTTTGGACTAGCGGGAGGCCTTTCCTACGAGCAGTACTTC | CASSLSFGLAGGLSYEQYF
TRBJ1-4 | - | TRBD1 | TRBV6-1 | TGTGCCAGCAGTGTCTCTGTGACAGGGGGAGGTGAAAAACTGTTTTTT | CASSVSVTGGGEKLFF
TRBJ2-7 | - | TRBD2 | TRBV6-1 | TGTGCCAGCAGTAAGCGGGAGGGGACCTACGAGCAGTACTTC | CASSKREGTYEQYF
TRBJ2-7 | - | - | TRBV6-6 | TGTGCCAGCAGTTACTCGACAGGACCCCGCTACGAGCAGTACTTC | CASSYSTGPRYEQYF
TRBJ2-2 | - | - | TRBV6-1 | TGTGCCAGCAGGCGCGGGACAGACACCGGGGAGCTGTTTTTT | CASRRGTDTGELFF
TRBJ2-7 | - | - | TRBV6-5 | TGTGCCAGCAGTACTGGGGGCGGGTGGTCCTACGAGCAGTACTTC | CASSTGGGWSYEQYF
TRBJ1-5 | - | TRBD1 | TRBV7-2 | TGTGCCAGCAGCTTCGGGCAGGGGGCTTTCAATCAGCCCCAGCATTTT | CASSFGQGAFNQPQHF
TRBJ1-4 | - | - | TRBV30 | TGTGCCTGGAGTGTACTTGGAGGGGTGGCTAATGAAAAACTGTTTTTT | CAWSVLGGVANEKLFF
TRBJ1-6 | - | TRBD1 | TRBV27 | TGTGCCAGCAGTCCGGACAGGGGGCATTCACCCCTCCACTTT | CASSPDRGHSPLHF
TRBJ1-2 | - | - | TRBV9 | TGTGCCAGCAGCGTAGCCCAGGCTCCTAACTATGGCTACACCTTC | CASSVAQAPNYGYTF
TRBJ1-1 | - | - | TRBV5-1 | TGCGCCAGCAAAAAGGGAGCAGAGAGCGGGAACACTGAAGCTTTCTTT | CASKKGAESGNTEAFF
TRBJ1-1 | once | - | TRBV30 | TGTGCCTGGAGTGATACCCGGAAGGGGTCCACTGAAGCTTTCTTT | CAWSDTRKGSTEAFF
TRBJ1-2 | - | - | TRBV7-2 | TGTGCCAGCAGCTTTTTAAACTCTGGAGGAGAGTACACCTTC | CASSFLNSGGEYTF
TRBJ2-2 | - | - | TRBV4-1 | TGCGCCAGCAGCCTCAGGGGAAAGTACACCGGGGAGCTGTTTTTT | CASSLRGKYTGELFF
TRBJ1-2 | - | - | TRBV11-1 | TGTGCCAGCACCCCAATGACAGCGTGGAACTATGGCTACACCTTC | CASTPMTAWNYGYTF
TRBJ1-5 | - | TRBD1 | TRBV19 | TGTGCCAGTAGGGGACAGGGGGCTAATCAGCCCCAGCATTTT | CASRGQGANQPQHF
TRBJ1-3 | - | - | TRBV27 | TGTGCCAGCAGCAAACAGGCGAACTCTGGAAACACCATATATTTT | CASSKQANSGNTIYF
TRBJ1-5 | - | - | TRBV30 | TGTGCCTGGAGTAAGGACAGATACTATCAGCCCCAGCATTTT | CAWSKDRYYQPQHF
TRBJ1-2 | few | - | TRBV7-9 | TGTGCCAGCAGCCCGCGGGCAGGGGCTTATGGCTACACCTTC | CASSPRAGAYGYTF
TRBJ2-7 | once | TRBD1 | TRBV9 | TGTGCCAGCAGCCCAGAGACAGGGAGATCCTACGAGCAGTACTTC | CASSPETGRSYEQYF
TRBJ2-4 | - | TRBD2 | TRBV10-1 | TGCGCCAGCAGTGAGTCGAAAGCGGGGGCCAAAAACATTCAGTACTTC | CASSESKAGAKNIQYF
TRBJ2-7 | - | - | TRBV12-5 | TGTGCTAGTGGTTTGGGGGGGGTATTCGAGCAGTACTTC | CASGLGGVFEQYF
TRBJ1-2 | - | TRBD1 | TRBV11-1 | TGTGCCAGCAGCCGAGGGACAGGCACAGGCTACACCTTC | CASSRGTGTGYTF
TRBJ2-7 | - | TRBD1 | TRBV5-1 | TGCGCCAGCAGCCGGGACAGGAGGACCTACGAGCAGTACTTC | CASSRDRRTYEQYF
TRBJ2-5 | - | - | TRBV2 | TGTGCCAGCAGTGGCGGGACGAATCAAGAGACCCAGTACTTC | CASSGGTNQETQYF
TRBJ1-1 | - | - | TRBV5-1 | TGCGCCAGCAGCCCCACAGGTTTAGCGGCTGAAGCTTTCTTT | CASSPTGLAAEAFF
TRBJ2-5 | - | - | TRBV6-5 | TGTGCCAGCAGTTACGGGAGTCCAGAGACCCAGTACTTC | CASSYGSPETQYF
TRBJ2-7 | - | TRBD2 | TRBV30 | TGTGCCTGGGATAGCGGGAGCCACGAGCAGTACTTC | CAWDSGSHEQYF
TRBJ1-1 | - | - | TRBV27 | TGTGCCAGCAGTTTTGGGGGACATAGGAGCACTGAAGCTTTCTTT | CASSFGGHRSTEAFF
TRBJ1-4 | - | - | TRBV6-5 | TGTGCCAGCGAGGGACTCACTAATGAAAAACTGTTTTTT | CASEGLTNEKLFF
TRBJ2-3 | - | TRBD2 | TRBV19 | TGTGCCAGTACCAAGACTAGCGGGAGGTTAGCAGATACGCAGTATTTT | CASTKTSGRLADTQYF
TRBJ1-5 | - | TRBD1 | TRBV10-3 | TGTGCCATCAGTGGGACAGGAGGGCATGATCAGCCCCAGCATTTT | CAISGTGGHDQPQHF
TRBJ2-3 | - | - | TRBV4-1 | TGCGCCAGCAGCCCAGACGAGCTGTCTCGCACAGATACGCAGTATTTT | CASSPDELSRTDTQYF
TRBJ1-3 | - | - | TRBV28 | TGTGCCAGCAGTACTATAGCGATACTTGGAAACACCATATATTTT | CASSTIAILGNTIYF